This is a list of T cell receptor beta chains from one sample in a study of shared T cell receptors in the human thymus. Some clones are missing from TCRdb's copy, which holds only in-frame ones; the method was immunoSEQ multiplex PCR. The sample has about 660,000 clones; approximately 90% are singletons. This same sample was also taken into another study, of human thymus T cells.

The sample was thymocytes. Receptors originate from a boy under two years old with a congenital heart defect. The conserved cysteine and the conserved F or W are not part of the CDR3 here. Some rows have no size entry. The others give once, few or many, or a class for an expanded clone.

J gene: TRBJ1-3; clone size: -; V gene: TRBV11-2; CDR3 protein: ASSLVRTDHSGNTIY
J gene: TRBJ2-2; clone size: -; V gene: TRBV11-2; CDR3 protein: ASSPPGLAETGELF
J gene: TRBJ1-2; clone size: -; V gene: TRBV27; CDR3 protein: ASSLQGAGEGYT
J gene: TRBJ1-1; clone size: few; V gene: TRBV4-1; CDR3 protein: ASSMGRNTEAF
J gene: TRBJ2-1; clone size: -; V gene: TRBV5-6; CDR3 protein: ASSLGLAEPYNEQF
J gene: TRBJ2-5; clone size: once; V gene: TRBV11-3; CDR3 protein: ASSTGHQETQY
J gene: TRBJ2-2; clone size: -; V gene: TRBV4-3; CDR3 protein: ASSPPSASGRAHGTGELF
J gene: TRBJ2-1; clone size: -; V gene: TRBV2; CDR3 protein: ASRYSGPKGVNEQF
J gene: TRBJ2-7; clone size: -; V gene: TRBV18; CDR3 protein: ASSQNGTGGGEQY
J gene: TRBJ2-3; clone size: -; V gene: TRBV7-6; CDR3 protein: ASSPMGGSPDTQY
J gene: TRBJ2-7; clone size: -; V gene: TRBV6-6; CDR3 protein: ASSQAGSASYEQY
J gene: TRBJ2-7; clone size: -; V gene: TRBV19; CDR3 protein: ASSIKRENGTESGQPLDYEQY
J gene: TRBJ2-3; clone size: -; V gene: TRBV4-3; CDR3 protein: ASSQKGGGSTDTQY
J gene: TRBJ2-5; clone size: -; V gene: TRBV5-8; CDR3 protein: ASMGALQETQY
J gene: TRBJ2-2; clone size: once; V gene: TRBV19; CDR3 protein: ASSIGATGELF
J gene: TRBJ2-6; clone size: -; V gene: TRBV19; CDR3 protein: ASSIGGGVRSGANVLT
J gene: TRBJ2-3; clone size: -; V gene: TRBV7-6; CDR3 protein: ASSFLGLAGSADTQY
J gene: TRBJ2-1; clone size: -; V gene: TRBV7-3; CDR3 protein: ASSFTDSSYNEQF
J gene: TRBJ2-2; clone size: -; V gene: TRBV18; CDR3 protein: ASSPGGDREVTGELF
J gene: TRBJ1-1; clone size: -; V gene: TRBV10-2; CDR3 protein: AIKRGNTEAF
J gene: TRBJ2-7; clone size: -; V gene: TRBV27; CDR3 protein: ASSYVKPDGQGSYEQY
J gene: TRBJ2-7; clone size: -; V gene: TRBV15; CDR3 protein: ATSRAGCGQSYEQY
J gene: TRBJ2-3; clone size: -; V gene: TRBV14; CDR3 protein: ASSLPGLDILDADTQY
J gene: TRBJ2-6; clone size: -; V gene: TRBV29-1; CDR3 protein: SVVEGGPQDNVLT
J gene: TRBJ2-1; clone size: -; V gene: TRBV27; CDR3 protein: ASSSNDRVHSSSYNEQF
J gene: TRBJ2-2; clone size: -; V gene: TRBV5-1; CDR3 protein: ASSLRHRGNTGELF
J gene: TRBJ2-2; clone size: -; V gene: TRBV27; CDR3 protein: ASSGPNTGELF
J gene: TRBJ2-5; clone size: -; V gene: TRBV5-5; CDR3 protein: ASSPADRVKETQY
J gene: TRBJ2-3; clone size: -; V gene: TRBV6-4; CDR3 protein: ASSDSPGESTDTQY
J gene: TRBJ1-4; clone size: once; V gene: TRBV15; CDR3 protein: ATILGDSRNEKLF
J gene: TRBJ1-1; clone size: -; V gene: TRBV27; CDR3 protein: ASNGGTEAF
J gene: TRBJ1-1; clone size: -; V gene: TRBV29-1; CDR3 protein: SDRPDRGDTEAF
J gene: TRBJ2-7; clone size: -; V gene: TRBV14; CDR3 protein: ASSFSGRGYEQY
J gene: TRBJ2-1; clone size: -; V gene: TRBV4-3; CDR3 protein: ASSQDLAEGRDNEQF
J gene: TRBJ2-7; clone size: -; V gene: TRBV28; CDR3 protein: ASRPLWAQGSYEQY
J gene: TRBJ2-5; clone size: -; V gene: TRBV10-3; CDR3 protein: AIRDRGLETQY
J gene: TRBJ2-1; clone size: -; V gene: TRBV30; CDR3 protein: AWRRDLGFNEQF